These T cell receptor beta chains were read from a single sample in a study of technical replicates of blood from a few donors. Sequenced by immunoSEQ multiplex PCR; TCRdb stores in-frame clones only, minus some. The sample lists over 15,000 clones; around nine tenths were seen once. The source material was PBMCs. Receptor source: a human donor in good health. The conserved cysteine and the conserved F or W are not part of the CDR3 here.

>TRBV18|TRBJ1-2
ASSHSGTGDGYT
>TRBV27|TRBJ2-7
ASSTRGLEGEQY
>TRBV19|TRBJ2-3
ASKGTGGTDTQY
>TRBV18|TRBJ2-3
ASSSTSSGSFTDTQY
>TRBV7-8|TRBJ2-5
ASSLGPLAGGPKTQY
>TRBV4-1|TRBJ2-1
ASSQELTDAEQF
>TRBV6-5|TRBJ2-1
ASSTQGSSYNEQF
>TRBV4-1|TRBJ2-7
ASSQVAAGDSYEQY
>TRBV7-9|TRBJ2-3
ASSRGTDTQY
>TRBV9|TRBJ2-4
ASSVEQWGVMGIQY
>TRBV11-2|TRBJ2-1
ASSGLATYNEQF
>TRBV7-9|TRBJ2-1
ASEIAGFNEQF
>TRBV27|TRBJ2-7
ASSFDPGTSSYEQY
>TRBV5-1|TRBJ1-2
ASSLGSENGYT
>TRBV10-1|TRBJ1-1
ASRGQPNTEAF
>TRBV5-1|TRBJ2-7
ASSRAWTGDYEQY
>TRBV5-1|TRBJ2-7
ASSLMGGSSVYEQY
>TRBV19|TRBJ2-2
ASSTQLAGGPGELF
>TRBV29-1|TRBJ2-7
SVSHDEQY
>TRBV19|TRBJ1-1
ASSIGQGRKRTEAF
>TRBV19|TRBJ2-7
ASLGLAEPYEQY
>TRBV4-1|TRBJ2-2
ASSQDRGTGELF
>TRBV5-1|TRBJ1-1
ASSSEDTREAF
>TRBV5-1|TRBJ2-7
ASSLDGGVVVHEQY
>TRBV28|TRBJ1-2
ASSVPRVYGYT
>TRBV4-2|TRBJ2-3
ASSQVGPPLDTQY
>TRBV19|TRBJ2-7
ASSRRDRASAYEQY
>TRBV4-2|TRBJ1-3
ASSQDRLSGNTIY